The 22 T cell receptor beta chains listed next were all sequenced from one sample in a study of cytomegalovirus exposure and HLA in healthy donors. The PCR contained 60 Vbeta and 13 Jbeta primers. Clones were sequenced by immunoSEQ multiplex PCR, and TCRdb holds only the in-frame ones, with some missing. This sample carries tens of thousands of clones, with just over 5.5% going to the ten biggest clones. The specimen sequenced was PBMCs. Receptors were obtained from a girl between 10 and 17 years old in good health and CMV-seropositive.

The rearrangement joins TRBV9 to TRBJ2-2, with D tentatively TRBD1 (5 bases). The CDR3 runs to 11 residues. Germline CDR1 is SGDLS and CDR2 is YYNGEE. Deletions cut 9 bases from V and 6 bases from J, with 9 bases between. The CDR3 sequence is CATGFAGELFF. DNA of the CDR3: TGTGCCACAGGGTTCGCCGGGGAGCTGTTTTTT.

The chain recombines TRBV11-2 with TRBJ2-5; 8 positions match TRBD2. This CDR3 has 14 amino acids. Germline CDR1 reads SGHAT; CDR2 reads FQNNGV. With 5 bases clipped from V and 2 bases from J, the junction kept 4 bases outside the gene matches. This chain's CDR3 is CASSRRGGQETQYF. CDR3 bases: TGTGCCAGCAGCCGTCGGGGGGGTCAAGAGACCCAGTACTTC. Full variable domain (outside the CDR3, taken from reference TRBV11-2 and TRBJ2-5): EAGVAQSPRYKIIEKRQSVAFWCNPISGHATLYWYQQILGQGPKLLIQFQNNGVVDDSQLPKDRFSAERLKGVDSTLKIQPAKLEDSAVYLCASSRRGGQETQYFGPGTRLLVL.

CDR3 sequence (DNA): TGTGCCAGCAGTGAAGCTTGGGCCAATCAGCCCCAGCATTTT. It encodes CASSEAWANQPQHF. The chain is built from TRBV6-1 and TRBJ1-5; D is unclear. CDR1 and CDR2 from the germline V gene are MNHNS and SASEGT. Between the trimmed V and J ends, which lost 0 bases and 3 bases, there was a span of 6 bases. The CDR3 extends over 14 amino acids.

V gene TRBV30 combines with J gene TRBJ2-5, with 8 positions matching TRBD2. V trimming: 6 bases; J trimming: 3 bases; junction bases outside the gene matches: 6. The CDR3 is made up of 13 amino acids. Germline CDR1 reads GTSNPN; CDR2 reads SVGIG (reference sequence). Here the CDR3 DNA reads TGTGCCTGTGAGGCGGGGGGCAAAGAGACCCAGTACTTC. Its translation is CACEAGGKETQYF.

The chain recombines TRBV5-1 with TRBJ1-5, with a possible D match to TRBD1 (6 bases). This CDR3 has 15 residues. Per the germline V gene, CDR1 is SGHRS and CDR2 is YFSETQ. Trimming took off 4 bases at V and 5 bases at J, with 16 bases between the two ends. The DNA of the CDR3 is TGCGCCAGCAGCCTAAGGGGGGGGGCGGATCAGCCCCAGCATTTT. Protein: CASSLRGGADQPQHF.

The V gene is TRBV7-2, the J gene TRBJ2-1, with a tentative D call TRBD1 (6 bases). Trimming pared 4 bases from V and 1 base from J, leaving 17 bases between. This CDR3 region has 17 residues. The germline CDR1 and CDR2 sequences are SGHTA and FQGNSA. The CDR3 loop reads CASSSPPGQRSYNEQFF. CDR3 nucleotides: TGTGCCAGCAGCTCGCCCCCCGGACAGAGGTCCTACAATGAGCAGTTCTTC.

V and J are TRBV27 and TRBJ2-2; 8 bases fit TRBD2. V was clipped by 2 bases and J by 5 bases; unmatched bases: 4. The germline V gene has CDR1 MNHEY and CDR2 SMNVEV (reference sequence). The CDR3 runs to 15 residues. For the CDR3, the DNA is TGTGCCAGCAGTTTAGTAGCGGGGATAACCGGGGAGCTGTTTTTT. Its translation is CASSLVAGITGELFF.

CDR3 loop: CASSLGVGGQGAYGYTF. The CDR3 DNA reads as TGTGCCAGCAGCTTAGGGGTTGGGGGACAGGGAGCTTATGGCTACACCTTC. The chain uses TRBV13 and TRBJ1-2; 9 nucleotides match TRBD1. V shed 0 bases, J shed 5 bases, and the junction held 10 bases outside the gene matches. Germline CDR1 and CDR2: PRHDT and FYEKMQ (reference sequence). There are 17 residues in the CDR3.

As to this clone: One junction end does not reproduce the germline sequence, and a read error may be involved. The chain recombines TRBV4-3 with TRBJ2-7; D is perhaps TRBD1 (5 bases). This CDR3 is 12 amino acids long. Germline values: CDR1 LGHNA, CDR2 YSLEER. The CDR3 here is CASRQDQGEQYF. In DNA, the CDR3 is TGCGCCAGCAGACAAGATCAGGGCGAGCAGTACTTC.

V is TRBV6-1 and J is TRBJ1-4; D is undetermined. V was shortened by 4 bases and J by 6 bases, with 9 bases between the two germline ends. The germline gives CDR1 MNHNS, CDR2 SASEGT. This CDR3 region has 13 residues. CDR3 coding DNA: TGTGCCAGCAGTGGCGGGGTGGATGAAAAACTGTTTTTT. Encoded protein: CASSGGVDEKLFF.

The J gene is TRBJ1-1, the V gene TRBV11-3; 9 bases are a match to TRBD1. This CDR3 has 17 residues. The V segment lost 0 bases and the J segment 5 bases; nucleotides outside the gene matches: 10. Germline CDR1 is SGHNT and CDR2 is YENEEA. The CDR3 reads CASSLDPGTGRVTEAFF. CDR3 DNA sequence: TGTGCCAGCAGCTTAGATCCCGGGACAGGGAGGGTAACTGAAGCTTTCTTT.

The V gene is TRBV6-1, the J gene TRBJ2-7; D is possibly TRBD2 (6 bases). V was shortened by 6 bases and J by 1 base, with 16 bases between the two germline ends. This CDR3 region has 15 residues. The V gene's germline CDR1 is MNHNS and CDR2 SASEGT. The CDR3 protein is CASRAGRVPSYEQYV. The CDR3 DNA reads TGTGCCAGCAGAGCCGGGAGAGTCCCTTCCTACGAGCAGTACGTC.

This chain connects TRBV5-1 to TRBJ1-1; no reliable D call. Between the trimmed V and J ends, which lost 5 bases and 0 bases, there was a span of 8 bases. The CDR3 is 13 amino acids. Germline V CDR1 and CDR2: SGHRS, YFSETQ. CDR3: CASRALMNTEAFF. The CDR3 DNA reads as TGCGCCAGCAGGGCCCTTATGAACACTGAAGCTTTCTTT.

The CDR3 reads CASSFGQGGGEQFF. The CDR3 bases are TGCGCCAGCAGCTTCGGACAGGGTGGTGGTGAGCAGTTCTTC. The chain combines TRBV5-1 with TRBJ2-1; 8 bases fit TRBD1. Per the germline V gene, CDR1 is SGHRS and CDR2 is YFSETQ. The CDR3 covers 14 residues. Trimming removed 2 bases from V and 9 bases from J; junction bases left unmatched: 7.

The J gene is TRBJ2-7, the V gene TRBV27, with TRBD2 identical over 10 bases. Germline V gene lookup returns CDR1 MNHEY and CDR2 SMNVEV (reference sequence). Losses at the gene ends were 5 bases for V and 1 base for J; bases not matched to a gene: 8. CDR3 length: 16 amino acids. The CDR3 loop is CASSPAPSGGSYEQYF. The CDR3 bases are TGTGCCAGCAGTCCCGCCCCTAGCGGGGGTTCCTACGAGCAGTACTTC.

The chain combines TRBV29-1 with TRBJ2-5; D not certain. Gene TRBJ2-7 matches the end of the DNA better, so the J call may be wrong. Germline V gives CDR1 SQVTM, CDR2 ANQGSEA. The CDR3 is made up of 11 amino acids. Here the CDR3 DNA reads TGCAGCGCCCAAACTATCCACGAGCAGTACTTC. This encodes CSAQTIHEQYF.

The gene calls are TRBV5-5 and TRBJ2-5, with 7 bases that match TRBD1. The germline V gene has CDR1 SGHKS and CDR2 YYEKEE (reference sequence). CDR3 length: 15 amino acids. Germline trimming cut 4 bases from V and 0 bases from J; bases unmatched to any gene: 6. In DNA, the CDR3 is TGTGCCAGCAGCCGACAGGGACGAGACCAAGAGACCCAGTACTTC. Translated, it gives CASSRQGRDQETQYF.

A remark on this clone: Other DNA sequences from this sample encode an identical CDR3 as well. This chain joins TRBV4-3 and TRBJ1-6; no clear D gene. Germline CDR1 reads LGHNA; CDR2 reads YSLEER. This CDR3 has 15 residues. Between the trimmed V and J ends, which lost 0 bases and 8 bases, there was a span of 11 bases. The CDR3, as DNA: TGCGCCAGCAGCCAAGATTCCGGGATTGATTCACCCCTCCACTTT. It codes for CASSQDSGIDSPLHF.

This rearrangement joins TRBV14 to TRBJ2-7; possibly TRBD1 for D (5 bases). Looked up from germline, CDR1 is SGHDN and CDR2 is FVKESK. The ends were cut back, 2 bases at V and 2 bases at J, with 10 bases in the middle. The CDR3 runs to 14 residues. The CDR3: CASSQLDSPYEQYV. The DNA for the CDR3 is TGTGCCAGCAGCCAACTCGACAGCCCCTACGAGCAGTACGTC.

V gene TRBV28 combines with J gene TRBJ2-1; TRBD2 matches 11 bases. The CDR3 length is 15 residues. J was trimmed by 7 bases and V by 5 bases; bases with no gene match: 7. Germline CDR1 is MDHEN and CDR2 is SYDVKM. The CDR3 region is CASSPGLAGGNEQFF. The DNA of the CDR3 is TGTGCCAGCAGTCCCGGACTAGCGGGTGGAAATGAGCAGTTCTTC.

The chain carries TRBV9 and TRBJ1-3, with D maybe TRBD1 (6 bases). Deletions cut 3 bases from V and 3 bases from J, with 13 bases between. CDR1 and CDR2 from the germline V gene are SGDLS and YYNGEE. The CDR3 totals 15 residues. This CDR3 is CASSDQGIGGNTIYF. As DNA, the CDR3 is TGTGCCAGCAGCGACCAGGGGATAGGTGGAAACACCATATATTTT.

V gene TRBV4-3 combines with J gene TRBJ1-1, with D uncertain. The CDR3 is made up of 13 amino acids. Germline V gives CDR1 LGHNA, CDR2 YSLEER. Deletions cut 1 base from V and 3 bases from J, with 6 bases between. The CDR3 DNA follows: TGCGCCAGCAGCCAAGGAGCGTACACTGAAGCTTTCTTT. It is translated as CASSQGAYTEAFF.